One sample yielded the 15 T cell receptor beta chains listed below, sequenced in a study of CD8+ T cells in alopecia areata. RNA extraction was followed by reverse transcription into cDNA, which acted as the sequencing template. Assay: immunoSEQ multiplex PCR; the TCRdb copy retains only in-frame clones and omits some. This sample has some 170,000 clones, with roughly 60% found just once. Treatment indicated: oral pan-JAK inhibitor, 5-10 mg twice daily. Sequencing was performed on CD4+ T cells sorted from blood, taken at approximately week 60, from a patient treated with tofacitinib. Receptors originate from a human donor with alopecia areata.

This sequence joins TRBV6-6 and TRBJ2-5; 7 bases agree with TRBD1. This CDR3 has 14 amino acids. Germline V gene sequence: CDR1 MNHNY, CDR2 SVGAGI (reference sequence). V lost 4 bases to trimming and J lost 1 base; unmatched junction nucleotides: 3. CDR3 DNA sequence: TGTGCCAGCAGTTCCACAGGGGCCCAAGAGACCCAGTACTTC. As protein: CASSSTGAQETQYF.

V usage is TRBV29-1 and J usage is TRBJ2-1; 11 bases are a match to TRBD1. Per germline, CDR1 SQVTM and CDR2 ANQGSEA. After removal of 6 bases from V and 8 bases from J, the junction contained 6 bases not matched to a gene. The CDR3 is 13 amino acids. The CDR3 spells CSVIRTGGYEQFF. The CDR3 nucleotides read TGCAGCGTGATCAGGACAGGGGGCTATGAGCAGTTCTTC.

This chain connects TRBV29-1 to TRBJ1-5; 7 positions agree with TRBD1. V lost 7 bases, J lost 6 bases, and 6 bases stayed unmatched. In germline, CDR1 is SQVTM, CDR2 ANQGSEA. The length of the CDR3 is 12 residues. The DNA for the CDR3 is TGCAGCGCCGGCAGGGGGGTTCAGCCCCAGCATTTT. This gives the protein CSAGRGVQPQHF. The full variable domain, with the rest looked up from reference TRBV29-1 and TRBJ1-5, is SAVISQKPSRDICQRGTSLTIQCQVDSQVTMMFWYRQQPGQSLTLIATANQGSEATYESGFVIDKFPISRPNLTFSTLTVSNMSPEDSSIYLCSAGRGVQPQHFGDGTRLSIL.

The J gene is TRBJ2-7, the V gene TRBV5-1; no reliable D call. This CDR3 has 14 amino acids. In germline, CDR1 is SGHRS, CDR2 YFSETQ. Trimming took 1 base from V and 1 from J, leaving 9 bases between them. This chain's CDR3 is CASSLLDGSYEQYF. The DNA for the CDR3 is TGCGCCAGCAGCTTGTTGGACGGGTCCTACGAGCAGTACTTC.

This clone was seen ten or more times. J is TRBJ2-5 and V is TRBV18, with TRBD1 matching 11 bases. CDR1 and CDR2 (germline): KGHSH, LQKENI. The CDR3 is 15 amino acids. V shed 3 bases and J 2 bases; nucleotides not matched to a gene: 2. The CDR3 DNA reads TGTGCCAGCTCACCGGACAGGGGGCGACAAGAGACCCAGTACTTC. Translating gives CASSPDRGRQETQYF.

V and J are TRBV29-1 and TRBJ1-2; no definite D call. CDR3 length equals 14 residues. V lost 3 bases and J 2 bases, leaving 13 bases between the germline ends. Germline-derived CDR1 and CDR2 are SQVTM and ANQGSEA. CDR3 region: CSVDGEDGNYGYTF. In DNA form, the CDR3 reads TGCAGCGTTGATGGCGAGGACGGAAACTATGGCTACACCTTC.

Details on this clone: Other DNA sequences from this sample encode an identical CDR3 as well. This CDR3 reads CSVQRGGTDTQYF. CDR3 in DNA: TGCAGCGTTCAACGGGGGGGGACAGATACGCAGTATTTT. This chain joins TRBV29-1 and TRBJ2-3, with 8 bases lining up with TRBD2. The CDR3 contains 13 residues. V gave up 5 bases and J gave up 3 bases; unmatched junction bases: 4. Germline CDR1 reads SQVTM; CDR2 reads ANQGSEA.

The chain links TRBV19 to TRBJ1-6; 8 nucleotides agree with TRBD1. CDR1 LNHDA and CDR2 SQIVND come from the germline V gene (reference sequence). The CDR3 loop spans 16 amino acids. V gave up 5 bases and J gave up 6 bases; unmatched junction bases: 9. CDR3 coding DNA: TGTGCCAGTAGTCCCCTGGGACAGGTTGTTAATTCACCCCTCCACTTT. Its translation: CASSPLGQVVNSPLHF.

This clone was counted a few times. The rearrangement joins TRBV25-1 to TRBJ2-7; TRBD1 matches 7 bases. Germline V gene lookup returns CDR1 MGHDK and CDR2 SYGVNS. This CDR3 is 13 amino acids long. With V trimmed by 6 bases and J by 2 bases, 4 bases remained unmatched. The CDR3 DNA is TGTGCCAGCAGCGACAGGGAGCCCTACGAGCAGTACTTC. It codes for CASSDREPYEQYF.

On this clone: Other DNA sequences in the same sample also yield this CDR3. The CDR3 here is CASSRGNQPQHF. CDR3 DNA: TGTGCCAGTAGTAGGGGCAATCAGCCCCAGCATTTT. This rearrangement joins TRBV19 to TRBJ1-5, with D hard to call. CDR1 is LNHDA, CDR2 SQIVND, per germline (reference sequence). The ends were cut back, 4 bases at V and 2 bases at J, with 3 bases in the middle. This CDR3 spans 12 amino acids.

The V and J genes are TRBV4-1 and TRBJ1-5; D is unresolved. The V end lost 0 bases, the J end lost 4 bases, and 10 bases lay between the germline ends. The CDR3 extends over 15 amino acids. Germline values: CDR1 MGHRA, CDR2 YSYEKL. CDR3 DNA sequence: TGCGCCAGCAGCCAAGACGTGGCCGTGAATCAGCCCCAGCATTTT. It encodes CASSQDVAVNQPQHF.

The V call is TRBV27, the J call TRBJ1-1; D is perhaps TRBD1 (5 bases). CDR1 and CDR2 (germline): MNHEY, SMNVEV (reference sequence). V shed 5 bases and J shed 5 bases, with 12 bases lying between them. The CDR3 runs 13 residues. The CDR3 bases are TGTGCCAGCAGTAGGCTTGGGGGGACTGAAGCTTTCTTT. Its protein product is CASSRLGGTEAFF.

This clone was seen a few times. The chain combines TRBV29-1 with TRBJ1-1, with D unresolved. The CDR3 has 13 residues. V gave up 4 bases and J gave up 0 bases, with 9 bases separating them. Germline V gene sequence: CDR1 SQVTM, CDR2 ANQGSEA. CDR3 in amino acids: CSVVPPMNTEAFF. CDR3 DNA sequence: TGCAGCGTTGTTCCACCCATGAACACTGAAGCTTTCTTT.

This clone turned up a few times. The CDR3 nucleotides are TGTGCCAGCAGTGAATATGGTGGGGGTTCTGGAAACACCATATATTTT. Residues: CASSEYGGGSGNTIYF. The chain joins TRBV25-1 to TRBJ1-3; tentative D call: TRBD1 (5 bases). The V and J ends lost 0 bases and 1 base respectively, with 10 bases between them. Germline values: CDR1 MGHDK, CDR2 SYGVNS. The CDR3 has 16 amino acids.

V and J are TRBV30 and TRBJ1-2; no definite D call. The germline V gene encodes CDR1 GTSNPN and CDR2 SVGIG (reference sequence). Trimming stripped 4 bases from V and 8 bases from J, with 14 bases between. The CDR3 sequence is 12 residues long. The CDR3 bases are TGTGCCTGGATCCTCGGTGTGGGAGGCTACACCTTC. Its translation is CAWILGVGGYTF.